This TCR beta chain was sequenced during a study of shared clonotypes between healthy human individuals. General study points: Non-shared clonotypes were found to have lower generation probabilities than the clonotypes that were shared by all four of the sorted-subset donors. Sequencing depth was a factor that was expected to affect clonotype sharing among donors.

With respect to this clone: Its cognate antigen is unknown.

The germline V gene has CDR1 MDHEN and CDR2 SYDVKM. The junction had 8 bases not matched to a gene; V was cut back by 7 bases and J by 0 bases. There are 15 residues in the CDR3. Replicate PCRs from sorted subsets contained around 200 ng DNA, which is 31,000 or so T cell genomes. Clones were sequenced by immunoSEQ multiplex PCR, and TCRdb holds only the in-frame ones, with some missing. There are roughly 2.5 million clones in the sample; about 92% occur only once, and around 0.14% lies in the top ten. Donors included only healthy HIV-negative adults lacking recent acute infections or vaccinations. Input material: naive CD4+ T cells sorted from blood. Subset here: CD45RA+ positively selected. This sequence joins TRBV28 and TRBJ2-7; 8 bases fit TRBD2. This TCR derives from a man aged 18 to 35 in good health. The CDR3 DNA is TGTGCCAGCACCCTCGGGGGGGTGTCCTCCTACGAGCAGTACTTC. Its translation: CASTLGGVSSYEQYF.